These T cell receptor beta chains were read from a single sample in a study of cytomegalovirus exposure and HLA in healthy donors. The data were produced by immunoSEQ multiplex PCR, yet TCRdb's version contains in-frame clones alone and is incomplete. The profile covers roughly 84,000 clones, with more than 50% appearing a single time and around 16% taken by the ten largest. The source material was PBMCs. These receptors all come from a woman between 35 and 50 years old in good health and CMV-seropositive. Both conserved end residues are trimmed from each CDR3. Clone size is not always given. Where it is, it says once, few, many or a class for expanded clones.

V	J	size	CDR3
TRBV11-1	TRBJ2-7	-	ASSSYTGYEQY
TRBV5-1	TRBJ2-2	-	ASSLRRARNTGELF
TRBV9	TRBJ2-3	few	ASSVSSGRADTQY
TRBV7-2	TRBJ2-7	-	ASSFDRGGYEQY
TRBV27	TRBJ2-7	-	ASSRRPASGRGSYEQY
TRBV9	TRBJ2-3	-	ASSVVGGSTDTQY
TRBV13	TRBJ2-7	-	ASSSGQRIYEQY
TRBV30	-	-	AWSRTGGYEQY
TRBV7-6	TRBJ2-7	-	ASSLGQGAYEQY
TRBV28	TRBJ2-2	-	ASKIQTGELF
TRBV7-2	TRBJ2-3	-	ASGQNTDTQY
TRBV15	TRBJ2-3	-	ATSREGGPSTDTQY
TRBV7-9	TRBJ2-7	-	ASSLVSGLDEQY
TRBV4-3	TRBJ1-1	few	ASSRGGVGTEAF
TRBV6-1	TRBJ2-5	-	ASSEGAVGQETQY
TRBV28	TRBJ2-7	once	ASSPSSYEQY
TRBV5-1	TRBJ2-1	few	ASSSLGTSGTNEQF
TRBV15	TRBJ2-2	-	ATSSPAQEGIDGNGLF
TRBV5-1	TRBJ2-2	-	ASTRRQVRDTGELF
TRBV28	TRBJ1-4	-	ASRDYGDRVGRLF
TRBV29-1	TRBJ1-2	-	SVDRTGGSTYGYT
TRBV11-3	TRBJ2-7	-	ASRNKREPAESYEQY
TRBV27	TRBJ2-7	-	ASSLYGRSYEQY
TRBV2	TRBJ1-2	-	ASSGQTGFNYGYT
TRBV5-4	TRBJ2-7	-	ASSLAKTSATYEQY
TRBV7-3	TRBJ2-2	-	ASSPRGRPGELF
TRBV28	TRBJ2-5	few	ASTGASLGTQY
TRBV28	TRBJ1-2	-	ASSFGVTGANYGYT
TRBV5-1	TRBJ2-3	-	ASSLSSVGSTDTQY
TRBV19	TRBJ2-1	few	ASSSRWDSYNEQF
TRBV7-9	TRBJ1-1	-	ASSQGQGDKNTEAF
TRBV19	TRBJ1-1	few	ASTPTRGTEAF
TRBV7-2	TRBJ1-5	-	ASSLGAVSNQPQH
TRBV6-5	TRBJ2-7	few	ASSYSRVGEQY
TRBV5-1	TRBJ2-6	-	ASSLVLTGESGANVLT
TRBV19	TRBJ1-4	few	ASSPRSQTHEKLF
TRBV29-1	TRBJ2-7	-	SAGQGSYEQY
TRBV7-2	TRBJ2-1	few	ASSLSGQNNEQF
TRBV7-2	TRBJ2-2	few	ASSLRGQNTGELF
TRBV28	TRBJ2-6	-	ASGSGVSGANVLT
TRBV5-6	TRBJ2-7	-	ASSSDRGQSYEQY
TRBV19	TRBJ1-2	-	ASSGPGGFGYT
TRBV5-1	TRBJ2-3	once	ASSVDRGSPTDTQY